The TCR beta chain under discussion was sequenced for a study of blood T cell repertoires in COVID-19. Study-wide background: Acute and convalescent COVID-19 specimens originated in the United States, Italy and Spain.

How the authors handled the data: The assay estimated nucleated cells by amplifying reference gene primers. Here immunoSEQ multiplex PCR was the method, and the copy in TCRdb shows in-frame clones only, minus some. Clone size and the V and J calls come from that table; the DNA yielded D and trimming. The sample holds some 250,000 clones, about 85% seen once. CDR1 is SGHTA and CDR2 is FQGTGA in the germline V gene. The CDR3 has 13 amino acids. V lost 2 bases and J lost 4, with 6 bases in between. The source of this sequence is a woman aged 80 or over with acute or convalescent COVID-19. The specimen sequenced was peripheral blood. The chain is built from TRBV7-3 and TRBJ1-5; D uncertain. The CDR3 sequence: CASSLGPNQPQHF. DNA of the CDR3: TGTGCCAGCAGCTTAGGGCCGAATCAGCCCCAGCATTTT.